The clone carrying this T cell receptor (beta chain) has more than one count but fewer than ten. Antigen: not known. CDR1 SEHNR and CDR2 FQNEAQ come from the germline V gene (reference sequence). The CDR3 runs to 16 residues. Trimming removed 7 bases from V and 0 bases from J, with 18 bases in between. The data are from a study of T cells in Graves' hyperthyroidism and ophthalmopathy. Study-wide findings and caveats: Median prediction lead before ophthalmopathy onset was around 6.9 months with the model. Patients with ophthalmopathy were separated from those with stable hyperthyroidism by a 13 V-J model. Most clonotypes expanded in the thyroid (above 0.001) were also present in blood.

Researchers amplified the TCR beta CDR3 regions from RNA transcripts. HTBI primers were used for first-round RT-PCR of the TCR CDR3. TCRdb itself ran the multiplex PCR reads through MiXCR, one entry per CDR3 protein. Of roughly 180,000 distinct CDR3 sequences in the sample, about 9.4% are singletons; the top ten hold roughly a fifth. Sample: blood. The chain couples TRBV7-9 to TRBJ1-1; the D gene is possibly TRBD1 (6 bases). The clonotype comes from a woman aged 18-35 years with Graves' hyperthyroidism that later progressed to Graves' ophthalmopathy. Written as DNA, the CDR3 is TGTGCCAGCAAAGGGACGGGGGGGGCCGTGAACACTGAAGCTTTCTTT. Its protein product is CASKGTGGAVNTEAFF.